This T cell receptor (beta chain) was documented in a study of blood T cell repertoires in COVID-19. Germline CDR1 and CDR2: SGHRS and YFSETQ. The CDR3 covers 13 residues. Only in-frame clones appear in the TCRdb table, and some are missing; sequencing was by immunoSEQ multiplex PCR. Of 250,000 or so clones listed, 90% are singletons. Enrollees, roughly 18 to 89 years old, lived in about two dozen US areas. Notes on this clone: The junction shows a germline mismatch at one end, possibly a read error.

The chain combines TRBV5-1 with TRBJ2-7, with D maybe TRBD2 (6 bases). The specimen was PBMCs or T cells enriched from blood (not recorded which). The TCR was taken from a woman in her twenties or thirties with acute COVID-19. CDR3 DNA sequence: TGCGCCAGCAGGGCCGGTGAGCAGGAGGGTCCAACCTTC. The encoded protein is CASRAGEQEGPTF. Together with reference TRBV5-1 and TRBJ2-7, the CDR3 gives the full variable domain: KAGVTQTPRYLIKTRGQQVTLSCSPISGHRSVSWYQQTPGQGLQFLFEYFSETQRNKGNFPGRFSGRQFSNSRSEMNVSTLELGDSALYLCASRAGEQEGPTFGPGTRLTVT.